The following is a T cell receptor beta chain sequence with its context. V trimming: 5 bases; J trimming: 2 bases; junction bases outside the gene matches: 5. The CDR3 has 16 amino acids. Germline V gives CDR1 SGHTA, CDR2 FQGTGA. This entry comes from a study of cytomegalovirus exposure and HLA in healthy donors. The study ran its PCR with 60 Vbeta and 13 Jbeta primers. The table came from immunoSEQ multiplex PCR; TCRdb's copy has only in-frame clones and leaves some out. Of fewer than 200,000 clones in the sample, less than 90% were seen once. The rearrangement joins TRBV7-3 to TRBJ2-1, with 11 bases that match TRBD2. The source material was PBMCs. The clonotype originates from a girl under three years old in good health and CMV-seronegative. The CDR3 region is CASSRSGRVAYNEQFF. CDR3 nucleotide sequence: TGTGCCAGCAGCCGTAGCGGGAGGGTCGCCTACAATGAGCAGTTCTTC.